This is a list of T cell receptor beta chains from one sample in a study of Graves' ophthalmopathy and Graves' hyperthyroidism. Each CDR3 protein is one row after TCRdb ran MiXCR on the multiplex PCR reads. The data show 170,000 or so distinct CDR3 sequences, 37% seen once. Sequencing was done on a sample of peripheral blood. These receptor sequences come from a woman aged 35 to 49 with Graves' ophthalmopathy. The CDR3 runs from the conserved cysteine through the conserved F or W. D genes are given only for firm matches. Clone size, where shown, is once, few, many, or a class for clones that have expanded.

cdr3_aa: CASSSGTGGRQPQHF
cdr3_nt: TGTGCCAGCAGTTCCGGGACAGGGGGGAGGCAGCCCCAGCATTTT
v_call: TRBV6-5
j_call: TRBJ1-5
d_call: TRBD1
cdr3_length: 15
clone_size: few

cdr3_aa: CSPYEQYF
cdr3_nt: TGCAGCCCCTACGAGCAGTACTTC
v_call: TRBV29-1
j_call: TRBJ2-7
d_call: NA
cdr3_length: 8
clone_size: many

cdr3_aa: CASSLARGDGYEQYF
cdr3_nt: TGTGCCAGCAGCTTAGCCCGGGGGGATGGCTACGAGCAGTACTTC
v_call: TRBV7-8
j_call: TRBJ2-7
d_call: TRBD2
cdr3_length: 15
clone_size: many

cdr3_aa: CASSYPTSGNYEQYF
cdr3_nt: TGTGCCAGCAGTTATCCGACTAGCGGGAATTACGAGCAGTACTTC
v_call: TRBV6-5
j_call: TRBJ2-7
d_call: TRBD2
cdr3_length: 15
clone_size: NA

cdr3_aa: CASSLGGSGSDEQYF
cdr3_nt: TGTGCCAGCAGTTTAGGGGGTAGCGGGAGTGACGAGCAGTACTTC
v_call: TRBV27
j_call: TRBJ2-7
d_call: TRBD2
cdr3_length: 15
clone_size: NA

cdr3_aa: CASSLSVGAVNQPQHF
cdr3_nt: TGTGCCAGCAGCTTATCGGTCGGTGCGGTTAATCAGCCCCAGCATTTT
v_call: TRBV28
j_call: TRBJ1-5
d_call: NA
cdr3_length: 16
clone_size: NA

cdr3_aa: CATSRDTSGSAGYTF
cdr3_nt: TGTGCCACCAGCAGGGATACCTCAGGGTCCGCGGGCTACACCTTC
v_call: TRBV15
j_call: TRBJ1-2
d_call: NA
cdr3_length: 15
clone_size: many

cdr3_aa: CASSAGDPTYEQYF
cdr3_nt: TGTGCCAGCAGTGCCGGCGATCCGACCTACGAGCAGTACTTC
v_call: TRBV6-2/TRBV6-3
j_call: TRBJ2-7
d_call: NA
cdr3_length: 14
clone_size: NA

cdr3_aa: CASSRSSGAHYEQYF
cdr3_nt: TGCGCCAGCAGCAGATCCTCGGGAGCCCACTACGAGCAGTACTTC
v_call: TRBV5-1
j_call: TRBJ2-7
d_call: NA
cdr3_length: 15
clone_size: many

cdr3_aa: CASSPTTVPGETQYF
cdr3_nt: TGTGCCAGCAGTCCTACGACCGTCCCCGGGGAGACCCAGTACTTC
v_call: TRBV27
j_call: TRBJ2-5
d_call: NA
cdr3_length: 15
clone_size: NA

cdr3_aa: CASSLFANTGELFF
cdr3_nt: TGTGCCAGCAGCCTGTTCGCGAACACCGGGGAGCTGTTTTTT
v_call: TRBV3-1
j_call: TRBJ2-2
d_call: NA
cdr3_length: 14
clone_size: many

cdr3_aa: CASSLDPRRETQYF
cdr3_nt: TGTGCCAGCAGCTTAGACCCTAGGAGAGAGACCCAGTACTTC
v_call: TRBV7-2
j_call: TRBJ2-5
d_call: NA
cdr3_length: 14
clone_size: NA

cdr3_aa: CASRRGQTSSYEQYF
cdr3_nt: TGTGCCAGCAGACGCGGACAAACGAGCTCCTACGAGCAGTACTTC
v_call: TRBV12-3/TRBV12-4
j_call: TRBJ2-7
d_call: NA
cdr3_length: 15
clone_size: NA

cdr3_aa: CASSIPGGLVGQPQHF
cdr3_nt: TGTGCCAGTAGTATCCCCGGAGGATTAGTGGGTCAGCCCCAGCATTTT
v_call: TRBV19
j_call: TRBJ1-5
d_call: NA
cdr3_length: 16
clone_size: many

cdr3_aa: CASNLGLPNSPLHF
cdr3_nt: TGTGCCAGCAACTTAGGGCTCCCCAATTCACCCCTCCACTTT
v_call: TRBV6-1
j_call: TRBJ1-6
d_call: NA
cdr3_length: 14
clone_size: NA

cdr3_aa: CASSLSAARGGRIDRTEAFF
cdr3_nt: TGTGCCAGCAGCCTATCGGCGGCCCGGGGGGGGCGCATCGATCGCACTGAAGCTTTCTTT
v_call: TRBV4-2
j_call: TRBJ1-1
d_call: NA
cdr3_length: 20
clone_size: few

cdr3_aa: CASSLNAGGDSEAFF
cdr3_nt: TGTGCCAGCAGCTTAAACGCAGGGGGCGATAGTGAAGCTTTCTTT
v_call: TRBV7-2
j_call: TRBJ1-1
d_call: TRBD1
cdr3_length: 15
clone_size: NA

cdr3_aa: CASRPHSVLNTEAFF
cdr3_nt: TGTGCCAGCAGGCCCCACTCGGTGCTGAACACTGAAGCTTTCTTT
v_call: TRBV12-3/TRBV12-4
j_call: TRBJ1-1
d_call: NA
cdr3_length: 15
clone_size: NA

cdr3_aa: CASSSPGATNTEAFF
cdr3_nt: TGTGCCAGCAGCAGTCCCGGGGCGACGAACACTGAAGCTTTCTTT
v_call: TRBV28
j_call: TRBJ1-1
d_call: NA
cdr3_length: 15
clone_size: NA

cdr3_aa: CASTRQSNQPQHF
cdr3_nt: TGTGCCAGTACTAGGCAGAGCAATCAGCCCCAGCATTTT
v_call: TRBV19
j_call: TRBJ1-5
d_call: NA
cdr3_length: 13
clone_size: few

cdr3_aa: CASSRVYWAKNIQYF
cdr3_nt: TGTGCCAGCAGTCGGGTCTATTGGGCCAAAAACATTCAGTACTTC
v_call: TRBV2
j_call: TRBJ2-4
d_call: NA
cdr3_length: 15
clone_size: many

cdr3_aa: CATSSAQPTGVNTEAFF
cdr3_nt: TGTGCCACCAGCAGCGCCCAGCCTACAGGGGTGAACACTGAAGCTTTCTTT
v_call: TRBV15
j_call: TRBJ1-1
d_call: TRBD1
cdr3_length: 17
clone_size: many

cdr3_aa: CASSLGWGDEQYF
cdr3_nt: TGTGCCAGCAGCTTAGGCTGGGGGGACGAGCAGTACTTC
v_call: TRBV7-2
j_call: TRBJ2-7
d_call: NA
cdr3_length: 13
clone_size: many

cdr3_aa: CASSLTPSPNQPQHF
cdr3_nt: TGTGCCAGCAGTTTAACACCTTCTCCAAATCAGCCCCAGCATTTT
v_call: TRBV28
j_call: TRBJ1-5
d_call: NA
cdr3_length: 15
clone_size: once

cdr3_aa: CASSYGANTEAFF
cdr3_nt: TGTGCCAGCAGCTACGGGGCGAACACTGAAGCTTTCTTT
v_call: TRBV27
j_call: TRBJ1-1
d_call: NA
cdr3_length: 13
clone_size: many

cdr3_aa: CASSEYDSFKAEQYF
cdr3_nt: TGTGCCAGCAGTGAATACGATAGTTTTAAAGCAGAGCAGTACTTC
v_call: TRBV25-1
j_call: TRBJ2-7
d_call: NA
cdr3_length: 15
clone_size: NA

cdr3_aa: CASRPVIDSPLHF
cdr3_nt: TGTGCCAGCAGGCCGGTAATCGATTCACCCCTCCACTTT
v_call: TRBV6-5
j_call: TRBJ1-6
d_call: NA
cdr3_length: 13
clone_size: many

cdr3_aa: CASRGSYNSPLHF
cdr3_nt: TGTGCCAGCAGGGGATCCTATAATTCACCCCTCCACTTT
v_call: TRBV6-1
j_call: TRBJ1-6
d_call: NA
cdr3_length: 13
clone_size: many

cdr3_aa: CATSDGLYGYTF
cdr3_nt: TGTGCCACCAGTGATGGGCTCTATGGCTACACCTTC
v_call: TRBV24-1
j_call: TRBJ1-2
d_call: NA
cdr3_length: 12
clone_size: once

cdr3_aa: CASSIDRGRDTEAFF
cdr3_nt: TGTGCCAGTAGTATCGACAGGGGGCGAGACACTGAAGCTTTCTTT
v_call: TRBV19
j_call: TRBJ1-1
d_call: TRBD1
cdr3_length: 15
clone_size: NA

cdr3_aa: CASSLGGTGGDQPQHF
cdr3_nt: TGCGCCAGCAGCTTGGGGGGAACAGGGGGCGATCAGCCCCAGCATTTT
v_call: TRBV5-1
j_call: TRBJ1-5
d_call: TRBD1
cdr3_length: 16
clone_size: many

cdr3_aa: CASSEREDSTGELFF
cdr3_nt: TGTGCCAGCAGTGAAAGGGAGGATAGCACCGGGGAGCTGTTTTTT
v_call: TRBV6-1
j_call: TRBJ2-2
d_call: NA
cdr3_length: 15
clone_size: NA

cdr3_aa: CASSEFAGGATTDTQYF
cdr3_nt: TGTGCCAGCAGTGAATTCGCAGGGGGCGCGACGACAGATACGCAGTATTTT
v_call: TRBV6-1
j_call: TRBJ2-3
d_call: TRBD1
cdr3_length: 17
clone_size: once

cdr3_aa: CASRTGTAAYEQYF
cdr3_nt: TGTGCCAGCAGGACCGGGACAGCTGCCTACGAGCAGTACTTC
v_call: TRBV28
j_call: TRBJ2-7
d_call: TRBD1
cdr3_length: 14
clone_size: NA

cdr3_aa: CASASSPRINQPQHF
cdr3_nt: TGTGCCAGCGCATCTAGTCCCAGGATCAATCAGCCCCAGCATTTT
v_call: TRBV6-2/TRBV6-3
j_call: TRBJ1-5
d_call: NA
cdr3_length: 15
clone_size: NA

cdr3_aa: CAWTGDSTEAFF
cdr3_nt: TGTGCCTGGACAGGGGATTCCACTGAAGCTTTCTTT
v_call: TRBV30
j_call: TRBJ1-1
d_call: NA
cdr3_length: 12
clone_size: many

cdr3_aa: CASSYSKERLDPEQYF
cdr3_nt: TGTGCCAGCAGTTACTCGAAGGAGAGACTGGATCCGGAGCAGTACTTC
v_call: TRBV6-5
j_call: TRBJ2-7
d_call: NA
cdr3_length: 16
clone_size: many

cdr3_aa: CASSDRDRDGYTF
cdr3_nt: TGTGCCAGCAGTGACAGGGACAGAGATGGCTACACCTTC
v_call: TRBV6-1
j_call: TRBJ1-2
d_call: TRBD1
cdr3_length: 13
clone_size: medium-sized

cdr3_aa: CASSQDQSNYGYTF
cdr3_nt: TGCGCCAGCAGCCAAGATCAGAGTAACTATGGCTACACCTTC
v_call: TRBV4-1
j_call: TRBJ1-2
d_call: NA
cdr3_length: 14
clone_size: many

cdr3_aa: CASSPSSGRIYEQYF
cdr3_nt: TGTGCCAGTAGTCCCTCGAGCGGGAGAATCTACGAGCAGTACTTC
v_call: TRBV19
j_call: TRBJ2-7
d_call: TRBD2
cdr3_length: 15
clone_size: many

cdr3_aa: CASTAGRDLNTEAFF
cdr3_nt: TGTGCCAGCACTGCGGGGCGAGACCTGAACACTGAAGCTTTCTTT
v_call: TRBV6-2/TRBV6-3
j_call: TRBJ1-1
d_call: NA
cdr3_length: 15
clone_size: NA

cdr3_aa: CASGEQERLYEQYF
cdr3_nt: TGTGCTAGTGGTGAACAGGAAAGGCTCTACGAGCAGTACTTC
v_call: TRBV12-5
j_call: TRBJ2-7
d_call: NA
cdr3_length: 14
clone_size: NA

cdr3_aa: CASSPLRESYEQYF
cdr3_nt: TGTGCCAGCAGCCCGCTGCGGGAGAGCTACGAGCAGTACTTC
v_call: TRBV6-2/TRBV6-3
j_call: TRBJ2-7
d_call: TRBD2
cdr3_length: 14
clone_size: NA

cdr3_aa: CASSPTLQGTEAFF
cdr3_nt: TGTGCCAGCAGCCCCACCTTACAGGGCACTGAAGCTTTCTTT
v_call: TRBV7-2
j_call: TRBJ1-1
d_call: NA
cdr3_length: 14
clone_size: few

cdr3_aa: CASSYGTSGTNYEQYF
cdr3_nt: TGTGCCAGCAGTTATGGGACTAGCGGTACTAACTACGAGCAGTACTTC
v_call: TRBV6-2/TRBV6-3
j_call: TRBJ2-7
d_call: TRBD2
cdr3_length: 16
clone_size: NA

cdr3_aa: CATSRDRGSVYGELFF
cdr3_nt: TGTGCCACCAGCAGAGATCGGGGTAGCGTATATGGGGAGCTGTTTTTT
v_call: TRBV15
j_call: TRBJ2-2
d_call: NA
cdr3_length: 16
clone_size: many

cdr3_aa: CASSKLAGTNTGELFF
cdr3_nt: TGTGCCAGCAGTAAACTAGCGGGGACGAACACCGGGGAGCTGTTTTTT
v_call: TRBV6-1
j_call: TRBJ2-2
d_call: TRBD2
cdr3_length: 16
clone_size: many

cdr3_aa: CASSSTGNLYEQYF
cdr3_nt: TGTGCCAGTAGCTCGACAGGGAACCTCTACGAGCAGTACTTC
v_call: TRBV19
j_call: TRBJ2-7
d_call: TRBD1
cdr3_length: 14
clone_size: many

cdr3_aa: CAIRQGSYNSPLHF
cdr3_nt: TGTGCCATCCGACAGGGGTCCTATAATTCACCCCTCCACTTT
v_call: TRBV10-3
j_call: TRBJ1-6
d_call: TRBD1
cdr3_length: 14
clone_size: many

cdr3_aa: CASSRAVNTEAFF
cdr3_nt: TGTGCCAGCTCACGGGCGGTGAACACTGAAGCTTTCTTT
v_call: TRBV18
j_call: TRBJ1-1
d_call: NA
cdr3_length: 13
clone_size: many

cdr3_aa: CANRPPDRNIQYF
cdr3_nt: TGTGCCAACAGACCTCCCGACAGAAACATTCAGTACTTC
v_call: TRBV6-1
j_call: TRBJ2-4
d_call: NA
cdr3_length: 13
clone_size: NA

cdr3_aa: CASTRTGEGYTF
cdr3_nt: TGTGCCAGCACCCGGACAGGGGAAGGCTACACCTTC
v_call: TRBV6-2/TRBV6-3
j_call: TRBJ1-2
d_call: TRBD1
cdr3_length: 12
clone_size: NA

cdr3_aa: CSSRTYREMETQYF
cdr3_nt: TGCAGTTCCCGGACTTACAGGGAGATGGAGACCCAGTACTTC
v_call: TRBV20-1
j_call: TRBJ2-5
d_call: NA
cdr3_length: 14
clone_size: many

cdr3_aa: CASSSQTSGKSYEQYF
cdr3_nt: TGTGCCAGCAGTTCGCAGACTAGCGGGAAGTCATACGAGCAGTACTTC
v_call: TRBV7-8
j_call: TRBJ2-7
d_call: TRBD2
cdr3_length: 16
clone_size: many

cdr3_aa: CASIAGEFTGELFF
cdr3_nt: TGTGCCAGCATAGCGGGAGAATTCACCGGGGAGCTGTTTTTT
v_call: TRBV6-1
j_call: TRBJ2-2
d_call: TRBD2
cdr3_length: 14
clone_size: many